This T cell receptor beta chain was identified during a study of CD8 T cells in Susac syndrome. Study-level information: Patients with Susac syndrome who were sequenced included more than 5 with active disease and eight or nine in remission.

Sequencing targeted TCR beta in blood CD8+ and CD4+ T cells. Negative isolation yielded CD8+ and CD4+ T cells; FACS enriched TEMRA cells. The CDR3 totals 14 residues. V lost 4 bases to trimming and J lost 5 bases, with 15 bases between them. The germline CDR1 and CDR2 sequences are MGHRA and YSYEKL. Random hexamers served to reverse transcribe roughly 0.5 to 1 ug RNA. Multiplex immunoSEQ PCR targeted 54 Vbeta and 13 Jbeta TCR beta segments. TCRdb fed the immunoSEQ multiplex PCR reads into MiXCR, producing one record per CDR3 protein. This sample has 210,000 or so distinct CDR3 sequences, with less than 95% found just once.

V usage is TRBV4-1 and J usage is TRBJ2-7; D gene unclear. The sequenced material came from CD4+ T cells from PBMCs. The origin of this receptor is a human donor with Susac syndrome. In DNA form, the CDR3 reads TGCGCCAGCAGCCTCAAAGGGCGTATCCACGAGCAGTACTTC. Its translation is CASSLKGRIHEQYF.